This TCR beta chain derives from a study of CD8 T cells in ankylosing spondylitis. Germline CDR1 SGHTA, CDR2 FQGNSA. V dropped 5 bases and J dropped 1 base, with 8 bases sitting between them. The CDR3 sequence is 13 residues long. 5'-RACE, quantitative and with molecular barcodes, yielded the TCR beta libraries. TCRdb analysed the 5' RACE reads with MiXCR anew, one entry per CDR3 protein. The top ten hold under 8.5% of the sample, which has roughly 280,000 distinct CDR3 sequences, 20% seen once. The rearrangement uses TRBV7-2 and TRBJ1-1; unclear D gene. Material: blood, either unsorted or a sorted T cell fraction (not recorded which). This receptor was obtained from a male donor with ankylosing spondylitis or in good health (not recorded which). CDR3 loop: CASSQTANTEAFF. The CDR3 DNA sequence: TGTGCCAGCAGCCAGACGGCGAACACTGAAGCTTTCTTT.